The next 17 T cell receptor beta chains were all read from a single sample in a study of blood T cell repertoires in COVID-19. Libraries were prepared by immunoSEQ multiplex PCR; TCRdb keeps only in-frame clonotypes and omits some of them. Counted here are about 200,000 clones, under 90% occurring once; the ten biggest clones make up around 2.5%. Material for sequencing was peripheral blood. These receptors all come from a middle-aged woman with active or convalescent COVID-19.

The J gene is TRBJ2-3, the V gene TRBV12-3 or TRBV12-4; D ambiguous. The CDR3 is 12 amino acids. Deletions cut 3 bases from V and 3 bases from J, with 4 bases between. The DNA for the CDR3 is TGTGCCAGCAGTTTCGGGACAGATACGCAGTATTTT. This sequence encodes CASSFGTDTQYF.

The chain combines TRBV5-1 with TRBJ2-3; a possible D gene is TRBD1 (6 bases). The V end was cut by 0 bases, the J end by 4 bases, with 18 bases between. CDR1 is SGHRS and CDR2 is YFSETQ in the germline V gene. This CDR3 comprises 17 residues. CDR3: CASSLAGYRAGPDTQYF. In DNA form, the CDR3 reads TGCGCCAGCAGCTTGGCCGGGTACAGGGCTGGCCCAGATACGCAGTATTTT.

The rearrangement links TRBV7-2 to TRBJ2-4; possible D gene TRBD1, 5 bases. This CDR3 comprises 14 residues. The V gene's germline CDR1 is SGHTA and CDR2 FQGNSA. The V end was cut by 5 bases, the J end by 6 bases, with 14 bases between. The CDR3 sequence: CASSPAGQGNIQYF. The CDR3 DNA sequence: TGTGCCAGCAGCCCAGCAGGGCAGGGAAACATTCAGTACTTC.

This clone was counted a single time. The rearrangement uses TRBV5-1 and TRBJ2-3; D might be TRBD1 (6 bases). The CDR3 runs 16 residues. CDR1 is SGHRS and CDR2 is YFSETQ in the germline V gene. V lost 1 base, J lost 4 bases, and 16 bases lay in between. The CDR3: CASSLQAGARADTQYF. For the CDR3, the DNA is TGCGCCAGCAGCTTGCAGGCAGGGGCCCGCGCAGATACGCAGTATTTT.

The genes are TRBV25-1 and TRBJ1-1, with D perhaps TRBD1 (5 bases). Trimming shortened V by 3 bases and J by 4 bases, and 12 bases separated the two germline ends. In germline, CDR1 is MGHDK, CDR2 SYGVNS. This CDR3 spans 14 amino acids. CDR3 sequence reads: CASSDPGGVTEAFF. In DNA, the CDR3 is TGTGCCAGCAGTGACCCGGGAGGGGTCACTGAAGCTTTCTTT. Together with reference TRBV25-1 and TRBJ1-1, the CDR3 gives the full variable domain: EADIYQTPRYLVIGTGKKITLECSQTMGHDKMYWYQQDPGMELHLIHYSYGVNSTEKGDLSSESTVSRIRTEHFPLTLESARPSHTSQYLCASSDPGGVTEAFFGQGTRLTVV.

The chain uses TRBV19 and TRBJ1-2; 7 nucleotides line up with TRBD1. The CDR3 is 13 amino acids. The germline gives CDR1 LNHDA, CDR2 SQIVND (reference sequence). V dropped 7 bases and J dropped 6; count of bases not matched to a gene: 8. CDR3 in amino acids: CASTLRQGDGYTF. The CDR3 nucleotides read TGTGCCAGTACCCTGAGGCAGGGGGATGGCTACACCTTC.

This chain joins TRBV9 and TRBJ1-3; no clear D gene. V was cut by 4 bases and J by 4 bases, with 18 bases left in between. The CDR3 has 16 residues. The V gene's germline CDR1 is SGDLS and CDR2 YYNGEE. The CDR3 region is CASSLEPVNPGNTIYF. Here the CDR3 DNA reads TGTGCCAGCAGCCTAGAGCCTGTAAATCCAGGAAACACCATATATTTT.

The rearrangement joins TRBV23-1 to TRBJ1-2, with 7 bases matching TRBD1. TRBV23-1 has ORF status, its function being uncertain. Trimming removed 0 bases from V and 7 bases from J; junction bases left unmatched: 11. This CDR3 region has 16 residues. Written as DNA, the CDR3 is TGCGCCAGCAGTCAATCTTCCCAGGACAGGCAAGCTGGCTACACCTTC. This codes for CASSQSSQDRQAGYTF.

The sample holds a few counts of this clone. The chain uses TRBV7-9 and TRBJ1-5; the D gene is possibly TRBD1 (6 bases). CDR1 SEHNR and CDR2 FQNEAQ come from the germline V gene (reference sequence). Between the trimmed V and J ends, which lost 5 bases and 0 bases, there was a span of 14 bases. The CDR3 loop spans 16 amino acids. The CDR3 coding sequence is TGTGCCAGCAGCCGAGGGACACAACTTAGCAATCAGCCCCAGCATTTT. Translation: CASSRGTQLSNQPQHF.

A few counts support this clone. The V and J genes are TRBV19 and TRBJ1-2; 7 bases fit TRBD1. Germline values: CDR1 LNHDA, CDR2 SQIVND (reference sequence). The V segment lost 6 bases and the J segment 2 bases; nucleotides outside the gene matches: 12. The CDR3 sequence is 16 residues long. As DNA, the CDR3 is TGTGCCAGTAGGTCCCCGGACCGGGACAGAAACTATGGCTACACCTTC. Its translation: CASRSPDRDRNYGYTF.

This chain links TRBV2 with TRBJ1-1; maybe TRBD1 (6 bases). V lost 7 bases and J 6 bases, leaving 12 bases between the germline ends. The CDR3 totals 12 residues. Germline V lookup: CDR1 SNHLY, CDR2 FYNNEI. CDR3: CASKRQDAEAFF. The CDR3 DNA sequence: TGTGCCAGCAAACGACAGGACGCTGAAGCTTTCTTT.

The gene calls are TRBV9 and TRBJ2-3; the match to TRBD2 covers 8 bases. V trimming: 4 bases; J trimming: 2 bases; junction bases outside the gene matches: 6. This CDR3 is built from 15 residues. In germline, CDR1 is SGDLS, CDR2 YYNGEE. The CDR3 coding sequence is TGTGCCAGCAGCCCCGGGGGGGCTACCACAGATACGCAGTATTTT. This sequence encodes CASSPGGATTDTQYF.

This chain uses TRBV3-1 (or the pseudogene TRBV3-2) with TRBJ2-5; D is possibly TRBD1 (5 bases). Germline CDR1 LGHDT, CDR2 YNNKEL (reference sequence). The CDR3 covers 15 residues. The V gene lost 6 bases and the J gene lost 2 bases, with 16 bases spanning the gap. CDR3 in amino acids: CASRQLGADQETQYF. In DNA, the CDR3 is TGTGCCAGCAGGCAGCTAGGGGCAGATCAAGAGACCCAGTACTTC.

The table lists this clone with a few counts. The chain uses TRBV19 and TRBJ2-1, with D perhaps TRBD1 (6 bases). The germline V gene has CDR1 LNHDA and CDR2 SQIVND (reference sequence). V was cut by 5 bases and J by 5 bases, with 13 bases left in between. This CDR3 is built from 14 residues. CDR3 sequence reads: CASSLQDSHNEQFF. The CDR3, as DNA: TGTGCCAGTAGTCTGCAGGACAGCCACAATGAGCAGTTCTTC.

This chain links TRBV18 with TRBJ2-3, with D uncertain. The CDR3 runs 13 residues. With 3 bases removed from V and 4 bases from J, the gap between germline ends came to 8 bases. Germline V CDR1 and CDR2: KGHSH, LQKENI. The CDR3 region is CASSPSAADTQYF. The CDR3 nucleotides read TGTGCCAGCTCACCCTCCGCGGCAGATACGCAGTATTTT.

The chain couples TRBV7-9 to TRBJ2-7, with 7 nucleotides matching TRBD1. This CDR3 comprises 17 residues. Germline V gene lookup returns CDR1 SEHNR and CDR2 FQNEAQ (reference sequence). J lost 3 bases, V lost 5 bases, and 16 bases had no gene match. The CDR3 nucleotides are TGTGCCAGCAGCCCCGGAACGGGGACAGCGATCCTCTACGAGCAGTACTTC. It specifies CASSPGTGTAILYEQYF.

This clone was seen only a few times. Other DNA variants within this sample encode the same CDR3. J is TRBJ1-3 and V is TRBV30; D unresolved. The germline V and J ends were trimmed by 0 bases and 1 base, with 7 bases remaining between them. CDR1 and CDR2 from the germline V gene are GTSNPN and SVGIG (reference sequence). CDR3 length: 14 amino acids. This CDR3 is CAWSVPGSGNTIYF. CDR3 sequence (DNA): TGTGCCTGGAGTGTCCCCGGGTCTGGAAACACCATATATTTT.